This record concerns one T cell receptor beta chain sequence. What it binds is not known. The PCR had 60 Vbeta and 13 Jbeta primers. Libraries were prepared by immunoSEQ multiplex PCR; TCRdb keeps only in-frame clonotypes and omits some of them. The top ten hold roughly 1.5% of the sample, which has about 160,000 clones, around four fifths seen once. The data were obtained in a study of cytomegalovirus exposure and HLA in healthy donors. Points from the study as a whole: Per a later analysis, about 17,000 TCR beta sequences showed association with HLA alleles at 0.05 false discovery rate. Reported performance of the classifier showed diagnosis of cytomegalovirus status with high specificity and sensitivity.

The CDR3 covers 14 residues. CDR1 and CDR2 (germline): MDHEN, SYDVKM. V was pared by 5 bases and J by 3 bases, with 6 bases of the junction left unmatched. The donors, nominally healthy at sampling, likely had unrecorded immune exposures. This sequence was found in a woman aged 18-29 years in good health and CMV-seronegative. The chain joins TRBV28 to TRBJ2-5; 7 nucleotides line up with TRBD2. Source material: PBMCs. CDR3 DNA: TGTGCCAGCAGTCGGGACTACCAAAAAGAGACCCAGTACTTC. Encoded protein: CASSRDYQKETQYF. Variable domain in full (rest from reference TRBV28 and TRBJ2-5): DVKVTQSSRYLVKRTGEKVFLECVQDMDHENMFWYRQDPGLGLRLIYFSYDVKMKEKGDIPEGYSVSREKKERFSLILESASTNQTSMYLCASSRDYQKETQYFGPGTRLLVL.